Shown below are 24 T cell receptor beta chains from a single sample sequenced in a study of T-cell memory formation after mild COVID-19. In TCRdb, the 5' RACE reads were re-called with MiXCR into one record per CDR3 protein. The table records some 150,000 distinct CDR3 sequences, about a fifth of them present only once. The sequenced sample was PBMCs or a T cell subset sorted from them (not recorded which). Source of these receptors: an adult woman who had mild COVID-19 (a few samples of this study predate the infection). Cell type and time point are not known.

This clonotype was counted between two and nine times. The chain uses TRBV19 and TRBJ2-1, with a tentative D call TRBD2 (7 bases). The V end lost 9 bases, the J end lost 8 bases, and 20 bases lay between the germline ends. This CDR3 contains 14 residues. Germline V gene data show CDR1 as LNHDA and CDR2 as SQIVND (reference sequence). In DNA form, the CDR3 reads TGTGCCAGGGACCCCGGGGGGCGAGGCGATGAGCAGTTCTTC. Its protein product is CARDPGGRGDEQFF.

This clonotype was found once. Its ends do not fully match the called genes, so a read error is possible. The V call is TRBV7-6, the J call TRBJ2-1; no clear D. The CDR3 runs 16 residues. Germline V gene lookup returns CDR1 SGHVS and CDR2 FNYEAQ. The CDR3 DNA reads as TGTGCCAGCAGTAAACGACTGAAATCCTTCTACAATGAGAAGTTCTTC. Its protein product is CASSKRLKSFYNEKFF.

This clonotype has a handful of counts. For the CDR3, the DNA is TGTGCCATCGGAAATCGGGAGGGAAGCACAGATACGCAGTATTTT. Protein: CAIGNREGSTDTQYF. V usage is TRBV10-3 and J usage is TRBJ2-3, with 8 bases fitting TRBD2. The CDR3 is 15 amino acids. Losses at the gene ends were 8 bases for V and 0 bases for J; bases not matched to a gene: 7. Germline V gene sequence: CDR1 ENHRY, CDR2 SYGVKD.

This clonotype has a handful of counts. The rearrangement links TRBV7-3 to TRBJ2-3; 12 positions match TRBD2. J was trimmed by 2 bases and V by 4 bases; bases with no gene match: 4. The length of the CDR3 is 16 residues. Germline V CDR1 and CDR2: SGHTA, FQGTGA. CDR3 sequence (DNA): TGTGCCAGCAGCTCTCTAGCGGGGGGGACCACAGATACGCAGTATTTT. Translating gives CASSSLAGGTTDTQYF.

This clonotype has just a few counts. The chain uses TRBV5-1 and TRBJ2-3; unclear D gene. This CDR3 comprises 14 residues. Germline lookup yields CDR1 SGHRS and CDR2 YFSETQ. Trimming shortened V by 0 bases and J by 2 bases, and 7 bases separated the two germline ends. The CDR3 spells CASSLAVFTDTQYF. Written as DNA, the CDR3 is TGCGCCAGCAGCTTGGCTGTCTTCACAGATACGCAGTATTTT. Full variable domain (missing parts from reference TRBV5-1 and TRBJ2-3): KAGVTQTPRYLIKTRGQQVTLSCSPISGHRSVSWYQQTPGQGLQFLFEYFSETQRNKGNFPGRFSGRQFSNSRSEMNVSTLELGDSALYLCASSLAVFTDTQYFGPGTRLTVL.

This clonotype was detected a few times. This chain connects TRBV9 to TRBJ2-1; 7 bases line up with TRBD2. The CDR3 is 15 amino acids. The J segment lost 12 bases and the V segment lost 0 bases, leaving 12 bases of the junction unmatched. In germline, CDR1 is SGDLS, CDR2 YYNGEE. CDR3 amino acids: CASSVGEEAGGRQFF. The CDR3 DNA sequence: TGTGCCAGCAGCGTAGGTGAGGAGGCCGGGGGGAGGCAGTTCTTC.

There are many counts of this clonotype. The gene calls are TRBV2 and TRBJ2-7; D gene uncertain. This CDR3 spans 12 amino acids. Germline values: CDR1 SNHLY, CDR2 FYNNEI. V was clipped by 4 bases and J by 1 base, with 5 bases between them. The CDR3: CASSGWSYEQYF. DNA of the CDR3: TGTGCCAGCAGTGGATGGTCCTACGAGCAGTACTTC.

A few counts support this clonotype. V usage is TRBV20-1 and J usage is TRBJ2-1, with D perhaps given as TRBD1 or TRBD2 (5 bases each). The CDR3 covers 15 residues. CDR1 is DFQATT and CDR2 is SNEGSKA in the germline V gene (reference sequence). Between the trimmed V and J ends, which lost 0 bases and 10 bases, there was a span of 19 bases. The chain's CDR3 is CSARDTGRPPWEQFF. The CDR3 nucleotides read TGCAGTGCTAGAGATACGGGGCGGCCCCCTTGGGAGCAGTTCTTC.

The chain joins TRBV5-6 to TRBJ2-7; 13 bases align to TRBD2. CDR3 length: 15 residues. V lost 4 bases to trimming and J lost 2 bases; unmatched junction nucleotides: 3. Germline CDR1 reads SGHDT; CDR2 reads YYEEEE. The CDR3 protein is CASSKLAGGTYEQYF. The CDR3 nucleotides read TGTGCCAGCAGCAAACTAGCGGGGGGGACCTACGAGCAGTACTTC.

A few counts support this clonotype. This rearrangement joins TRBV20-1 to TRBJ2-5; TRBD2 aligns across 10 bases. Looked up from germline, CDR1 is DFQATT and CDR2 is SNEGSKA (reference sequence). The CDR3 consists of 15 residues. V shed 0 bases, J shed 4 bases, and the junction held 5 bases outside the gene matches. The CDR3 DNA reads TGCAGTGCTAGAGATGGGACTAGCGCTGGAGAGACCCAGTACTTC. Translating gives CSARDGTSAGETQYF.

As DNA, the CDR3 is TGTGCCAGCAGCTTATCGGGGACTAGCGGGCATGAGCAGTTCTTC. This codes for CASSLSGTSGHEQFF. The chain has TRBV7-3 and TRBJ2-1, with 12 bases aligning to TRBD2. The germline gives CDR1 SGHTA, CDR2 FQGTGA. V shed 2 bases, J shed 8 bases, and the junction held 4 bases outside the gene matches. CDR3 length equals 15 residues.

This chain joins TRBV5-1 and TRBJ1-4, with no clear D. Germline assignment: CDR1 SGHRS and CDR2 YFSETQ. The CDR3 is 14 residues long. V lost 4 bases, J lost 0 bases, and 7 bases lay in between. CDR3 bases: TGCGCCAGCAGCCGGGGAGCAACTAATGAAAAACTGTTTTTT. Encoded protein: CASSRGATNEKLFF.

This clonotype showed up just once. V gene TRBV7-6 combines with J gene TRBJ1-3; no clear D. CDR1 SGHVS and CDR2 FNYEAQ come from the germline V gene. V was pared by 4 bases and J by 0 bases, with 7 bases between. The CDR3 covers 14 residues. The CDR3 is CASSSHNSGNTIYF. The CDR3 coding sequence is TGTGCCAGCAGCTCACATAACTCTGGAAACACCATATATTTT.

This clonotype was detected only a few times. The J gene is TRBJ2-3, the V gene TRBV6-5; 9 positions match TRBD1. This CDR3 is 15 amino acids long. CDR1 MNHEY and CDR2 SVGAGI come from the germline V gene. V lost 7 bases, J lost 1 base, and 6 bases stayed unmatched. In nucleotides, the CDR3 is TGTGCCAGCAAACTACAGGGGGCTGGCACAGATACGCAGTATTTT. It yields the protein CASKLQGAGTDTQYF.

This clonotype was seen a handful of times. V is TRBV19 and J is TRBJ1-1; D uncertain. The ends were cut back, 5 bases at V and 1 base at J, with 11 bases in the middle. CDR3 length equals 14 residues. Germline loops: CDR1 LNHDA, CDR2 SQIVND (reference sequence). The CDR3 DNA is TGTGCCAGTAGTCGCGACGGCCGGAACACTGAAGCTTTCTTT. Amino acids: CASSRDGRNTEAFF.

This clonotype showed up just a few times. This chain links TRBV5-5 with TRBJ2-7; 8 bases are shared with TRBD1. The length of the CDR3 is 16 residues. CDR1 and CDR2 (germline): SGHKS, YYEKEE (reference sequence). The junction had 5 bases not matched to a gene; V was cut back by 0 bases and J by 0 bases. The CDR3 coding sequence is TGTGCCAGCAGCTTGGCCGGGACAGGCTCCTCCTACGAGCAGTACTTC. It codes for CASSLAGTGSSYEQYF.

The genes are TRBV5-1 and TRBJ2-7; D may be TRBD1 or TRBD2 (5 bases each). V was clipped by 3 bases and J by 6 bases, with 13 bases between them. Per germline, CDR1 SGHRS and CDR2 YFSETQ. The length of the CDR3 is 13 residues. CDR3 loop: CASSYGTPLEQYF. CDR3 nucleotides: TGCGCCAGCAGCTATGGGACGCCCCTCGAGCAGTACTTC.

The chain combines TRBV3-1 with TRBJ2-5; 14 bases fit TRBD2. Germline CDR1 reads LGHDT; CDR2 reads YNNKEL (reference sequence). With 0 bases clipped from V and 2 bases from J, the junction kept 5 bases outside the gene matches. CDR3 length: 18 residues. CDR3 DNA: TGTGCCAGCAGCCAAGATCGACTAGCGGGGGGGCGGCAAGAGACCCAGTACTTC. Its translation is CASSQDRLAGGRQETQYF.

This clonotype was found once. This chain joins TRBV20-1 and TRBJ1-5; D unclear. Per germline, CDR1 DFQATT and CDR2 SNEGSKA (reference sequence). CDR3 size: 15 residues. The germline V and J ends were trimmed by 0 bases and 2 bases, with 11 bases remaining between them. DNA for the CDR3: TGCAGTGCTAGAGACCGACGATTTGGCAATCAGCCCCAGCATTTT. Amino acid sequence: CSARDRRFGNQPQHF.

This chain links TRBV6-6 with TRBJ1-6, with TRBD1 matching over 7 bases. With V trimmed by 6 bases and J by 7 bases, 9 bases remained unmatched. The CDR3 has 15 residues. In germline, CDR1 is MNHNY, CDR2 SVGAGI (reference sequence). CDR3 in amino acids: CASRLGTASNSPLHF. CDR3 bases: TGTGCCAGCAGACTTGGGACAGCCTCAAATTCACCCCTCCACTTT.

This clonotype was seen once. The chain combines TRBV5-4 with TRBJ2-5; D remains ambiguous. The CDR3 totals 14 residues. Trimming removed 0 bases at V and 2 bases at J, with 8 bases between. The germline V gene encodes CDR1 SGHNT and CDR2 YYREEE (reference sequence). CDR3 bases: TGTGCCAGCAGCTTGGATCCTGGGCAAGAGACCCAGTACTTC. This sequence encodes CASSLDPGQETQYF.

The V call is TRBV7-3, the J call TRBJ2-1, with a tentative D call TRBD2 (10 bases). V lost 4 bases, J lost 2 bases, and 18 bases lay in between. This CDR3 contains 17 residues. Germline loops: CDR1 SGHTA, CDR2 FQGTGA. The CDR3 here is CASSSGTGTSAYNEQFF. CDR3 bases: TGTGCCAGCAGCTCAGGGACAGGGACTAGCGCCTACAATGAGCAGTTCTTC. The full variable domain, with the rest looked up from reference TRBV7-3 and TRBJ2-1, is GAGVSQTPSNKVTEKGKYVELRCDPISGHTALYWYRQSLGQGPEFLIYFQGTGAADDSGLPNDRFFAVRPEGSVSTLKIQRTERGDSAVYLCASSSGTGTSAYNEQFFGPGTRLTVL.

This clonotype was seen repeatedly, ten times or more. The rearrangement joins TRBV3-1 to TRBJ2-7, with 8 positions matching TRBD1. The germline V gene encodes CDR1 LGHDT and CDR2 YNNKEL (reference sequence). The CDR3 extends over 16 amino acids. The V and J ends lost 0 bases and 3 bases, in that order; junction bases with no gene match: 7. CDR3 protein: CASSQESRTGHYEQYF. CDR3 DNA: TGTGCCAGCAGCCAAGAGTCTCGGACAGGGCACTACGAGCAGTACTTC.

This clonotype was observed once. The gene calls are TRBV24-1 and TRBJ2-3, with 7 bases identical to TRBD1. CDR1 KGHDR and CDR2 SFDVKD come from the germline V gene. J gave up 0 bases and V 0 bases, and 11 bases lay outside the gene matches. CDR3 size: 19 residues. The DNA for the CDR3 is TGTGCCACCAGTGATTTGCAGGCCCGGGACAGCCCTAGCACAGATACGCAGTATTTT. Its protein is CATSDLQARDSPSTDTQYF.